The T cell receptor (beta chain) described here comes from a study of control samples from healthy donors and cancer patients. This CDR3 spans 15 amino acids. Trimming left V 4 bases short and J 4 bases short, with 16 bases between. Germline V gene lookup returns CDR1 SNHLY and CDR2 FYNNEI. Measured with immunoSEQ multiplex PCR; TCRdb has only the in-frame clones, and not every one. The table has 65,000 to 80,000 clones, about nine tenths seen once. The chain employs TRBV2 and TRBJ1-1; D is possibly TRBD1 (5 bases). The sequence was collected from a woman aged 45-60 years with colorectal cancer. The sequencing sample was made of PBMCs. CDR3 protein: CASSAQGEGSTEAFF. CDR3 DNA: TGTGCCAGCAGTGCCCAGGGCGAAGGGAGCACTGAAGCTTTCTTT.